This T cell receptor (beta chain) appears in the sequencing data of a study of cytomegalovirus exposure and HLA in healthy donors. Study-wide findings and caveats: In vitro, a few CMV-associated chains proved specific for CMV antigens. A missense variant in DCLRE1C was later tied to TCR beta V- and J-gene trimming. While the bulk of TCR sequences proved rare, some public TCRs turned up in many donors. Among TCR beta chains of equal frequency, HLA-associated ones were more clonally expanded in a later analysis.

The CDR3 consists of 17 residues. CDR1 is SEHNR, CDR2 FQNEAQ, per germline (reference sequence). V was trimmed by 2 bases and J by 4 bases, leaving 15 bases between them. Remarks on this clone: Its cognate antigen is unknown.

PCR was performed using 60 Vbeta and 13 Jbeta primers. This table comes from immunoSEQ multiplex PCR, and its TCRdb copy is limited to in-frame clones, with some not included. The sample includes about 130,000 clones, around 80% of them seen just once. The sample comprised PBMCs. V gene TRBV7-9 combines with J gene TRBJ2-6; weak D call: TRBD1 (6 bases). The source is a man aged 25-45 years in good health and CMV-seronegative. The CDR3 DNA reads TGTGCCAGCAGCTTACCCACAGGGACGGGGGGGGCCAACGTCCTGACTTTC. This translates into CASSLPTGTGGANVLTF.